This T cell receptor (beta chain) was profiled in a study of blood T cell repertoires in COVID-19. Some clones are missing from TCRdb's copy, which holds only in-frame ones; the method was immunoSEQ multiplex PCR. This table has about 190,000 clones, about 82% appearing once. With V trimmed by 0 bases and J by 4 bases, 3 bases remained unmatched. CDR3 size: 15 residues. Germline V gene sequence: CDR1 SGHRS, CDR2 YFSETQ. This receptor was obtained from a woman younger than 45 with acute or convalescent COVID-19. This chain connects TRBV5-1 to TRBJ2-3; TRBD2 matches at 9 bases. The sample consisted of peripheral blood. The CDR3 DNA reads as TGCGCCAGCAGCTTGGGAGCGGGGGGCGCAGATACGCAGTATTTT. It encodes CASSLGAGGADTQYF.